These 11 T cell receptor beta chains originate from one sample sequenced in a study of cytomegalovirus exposure and HLA in healthy donors. PCR primers comprised 60 Vbeta and 13 Jbeta primers. Some clones are missing from TCRdb's copy, which holds only in-frame ones; the method was immunoSEQ multiplex PCR. The table has 160,000 or so clones, just over 75% seen once. The sequenced material came from PBMCs. These receptors all come from a man aged 35 to 55 in good health and CMV-seronegative.

The J gene is TRBJ1-4, the V gene TRBV5-1; TRBD1 might be the D (6 bases). This CDR3 has 14 residues. Trimming took off 4 bases at V and 0 bases at J, with 7 bases between the two ends. Germline CDR1 and CDR2: SGHRS and YFSETQ. CDR3 nucleotide sequence: TGCGCCAGCAGCACAGGGACAACTAATGAAAAACTGTTTTTT. It codes for CASSTGTTNEKLFF.

V is TRBV5-1 and J is TRBJ2-7; TRBD1 aligns across 7 bases. Germline-derived CDR1 and CDR2 are SGHRS and YFSETQ. Trimming took 3 bases from V and 11 from J; bases not matched to a gene: 14. This CDR3 spans 14 amino acids. CDR3 residues: CASSSQGPPTREYV. Here the CDR3 DNA reads TGCGCCAGCAGCTCACAGGGGCCTCCAACGAGGGAGTACGTC.

The table lists this clone with a count of one. The CDR3 region is CASSPTQGIVWGIWDASGNTIYF. In DNA form, the CDR3 reads TGTGCCAGCTCACCGACACAGGGGATTGTTTGGGGCATTTGGGACGCCTCTGGAAACACCATATATTTT. The gene calls are TRBV18 and TRBJ1-3; 7 bases are shared with TRBD1. The CDR3 contains 23 residues. Germline CDR1 KGHSH, CDR2 LQKENI. The V gene end was trimmed by 3 bases and the J gene end by 0 bases; junction bases not matched to a gene: 26.

J is TRBJ1-2 and V is TRBV9; D is uncertain. Germline values: CDR1 SGDLS, CDR2 YYNGEE. Trimming stripped 4 bases from V and 4 bases from J, with 14 bases between. The CDR3 spans 14 residues. CDR3 protein: CASSPDPTLYGYTF. The CDR3 DNA sequence: TGTGCCAGCAGCCCAGACCCGACTCTCTATGGCTACACCTTC.

This clone was seen only a few times. The chain uses TRBV5-1 and TRBJ1-5, with unresolved D. This CDR3 spans 12 amino acids. V dropped 0 bases and J dropped 6 bases, with 4 bases sitting between them. Germline V gives CDR1 SGHRS, CDR2 YFSETQ. CDR3 residues: CASSLAGQPQHF. The CDR3 bases are TGCGCCAGCAGCTTGGCCGGTCAGCCCCAGCATTTT.

This chain joins TRBV18 and TRBJ1-1; no firm D call. Germline V gives CDR1 KGHSH, CDR2 LQKENI. The CDR3 length is 13 residues. V was clipped by 5 bases and J by 1 base, with 8 bases between them. CDR3 residues: CASSFEGNTEAFF. CDR3 bases: TGTGCCAGCTCATTTGAGGGGAACACTGAAGCTTTCTTT.

The genes are TRBV28 and TRBJ1-4; tentative D call: TRBD1 (5 bases). Trimming took off 2 bases at V and 7 bases at J, with 8 bases between the two ends. From germline, CDR1 is MDHEN and CDR2 SYDVKM. This CDR3 is 13 amino acids long. The CDR3 bases are TGTGCCAGCAGTTTAGGGGGGGGTGAAAAACTGTTTTTT. Its translation: CASSLGGGEKLFF.

The J gene is TRBJ1-1, the V gene TRBV6-1, with D perhaps matching TRBD1 (6 bases). Per the germline V gene, CDR1 is MNHNS and CDR2 is SASEGT. Trimming shortened V by 1 base and J by 4 bases, and 7 bases separated the two germline ends. The CDR3 contains 13 residues. DNA for the CDR3: TGTGCCAGCAGTGAAGGGACAGTCACTGAAGCTTTCTTT. It specifies CASSEGTVTEAFF.

The chain links TRBV7-9 to TRBJ1-2; 10 positions agree with TRBD1. The V and J ends lost 5 bases and 4 bases, in that order; junction bases with no gene match: 7. Germline V CDR1 and CDR2: SEHNR, FQNEAQ (reference sequence). This CDR3 has 15 amino acids. CDR3 nucleotide sequence: TGTGCCAGCAGCGCTGGGACAGGGGCCACCTATGGCTACACCTTC. Translation gives CASSAGTGATYGYTF.

The V and J genes are TRBV2 and TRBJ2-3; D perhaps matches TRBD1 (6 bases). CDR1 is SNHLY, CDR2 FYNNEI, per germline. The CDR3 covers 14 residues. Between the trimmed V and J ends, which lost 7 bases and 4 bases, there was a span of 15 bases. The CDR3 spells CASNGQGNSDTQYF. The DNA for the CDR3 is TGTGCCAGCAACGGGCAGGGGAATTCAGATACGCAGTATTTT.

Details on this clone: Other DNA sequences in this specimen translate into the identical CDR3. This chain connects TRBV6-6 to TRBJ1-1; weak D call: TRBD1 (5 bases). The CDR3 covers 13 residues. Per the germline V gene, CDR1 is MNHNY and CDR2 is SVGAGI (reference sequence). Trimming pared 3 bases from V and 1 base from J, leaving 6 bases between. The CDR3 here is CASSYTGNTEAFF. CDR3 in DNA: TGTGCCAGCAGTTATACAGGGAACACTGAAGCTTTCTTT.